These T cell receptor beta chains were read from a single sample in a study of T cell repertoires in cytomegalovirus infection. Their antigens are not known. TCRdb called the reads again in MiXCR, with one record for every CDR3 protein. The sample yields roughly 860,000 distinct CDR3 sequences, about 33% seen once. Sequenced here: cultured CD8+ T cells from PBMCs, sampled from culture after CMV antigen stimulation. The source is a human donor in good health (CMV status not recorded). Some clones in this sample may be carry-over from other donors' samples. CDR3s include the opening cysteine and the closing phenylalanine or tryptophan. Each record gives: D gene, J gene, V gene, clone size, CDR3 protein, CDR3 DNA. D genes are given only for firm matches. The size entry is marked missing in some rows and otherwise reads once, few, many or a size class.

>NA|TRBJ2-5|TRBV7-6|NA
CASSLAPYQETQYF
TGTGCCAGCAGCTTGGCCCCGTACCAAGAGACCCAGTACTTC
>TRBD1|TRBJ2-3|TRBV7-3|NA
CASSLSGTGGPDTQYF
TGTGCCAGCAGCCTTTCCGGGACAGGGGGCCCAGATACGCAGTATTTT
>NA|TRBJ1-4|TRBV7-6|NA
CASSSLNEKLFF
TGTGCCAGCAGCTCTCTCAATGAAAAACTGTTTTTT
>TRBD1|TRBJ2-5|TRBV27|NA
CASSLFPGQGLAETQYF
TGTGCCAGCAGTTTATTCCCTGGACAGGGGCTTGCCGAGACCCAGTACTTC
>TRBD1|TRBJ1-1|TRBV28|NA
CASSPSDRANTEAFF
TGTGCCAGCAGTCCATCGGACAGGGCGAACACTGAAGCTTTCTTT
>NA|TRBJ2-3|TRBV7-6|many
CASSYPREGGISTDTQYF
TGTGCCAGCAGCTACCCCAGAGAGGGCGGAATTAGCACAGATACGCAGTATTTT
>TRBD2|TRBJ2-3|TRBV12-3/TRBV12-4|NA
CASSSLAAYTDTQYF
TGTGCCAGCAGTTCTCTAGCGGCATACACAGATACGCAGTATTTT
>NA|TRBJ1-2|TRBV6-1|once
CASRWTVTDGYTF
TGTGCCAGCAGGTGGACAGTGACAGATGGCTACACCTTC
>NA|TRBJ2-5|TRBV7-6|NA
CASSLLGWGQETQYF
TGTGCCAGCAGCCTTCTGGGATGGGGACAAGAGACCCAGTACTTC
>TRBD2|TRBJ2-5|TRBV12-3/TRBV12-4|many
CASSAGLVQETQYF
TGTGCCAGCAGTGCTGGACTAGTCCAAGAGACCCAGTACTTC
>NA|TRBJ2-1|TRBV7-2|many
CASSLKIGLGYHNEQFF
TGTGCCAGCAGCTTAAAAATTGGGTTGGGCTACCACAATGAGCAGTTCTTC
>NA|TRBJ2-1|TRBV27|few
CASSLLGGDFYNEQFF
TGTGCCAGCAGTTTATTAGGGGGGGACTTTTACAATGAGCAGTTCTTC
>TRBD2|TRBJ2-3|TRBV5-1|few
CASTLERGGTDTQYF
TGCGCCAGCACCTTGGAGCGGGGGGGGACAGATACGCAGTATTTT
>TRBD1|TRBJ1-2|TRBV7-6|NA
CASSPQTGTTNYGYIF
TGTGCCAGCAGCCCCCAGACAGGGACTACTAACTATGGCTACATCTTC
>NA|TRBJ2-1|TRBV12-3/TRBV12-4|NA
CASRLGASVEQFF
TGTGCCAGCAGACTGGGGGCTAGCGTGGAGCAGTTCTTC
>NA|TRBJ2-3|TRBV4-3|few
CASSQDWSSADTQYF
TGCGCCAGCAGCCAAGATTGGTCAAGTGCGGATACGCAGTATTTT
>NA|TRBJ1-1|TRBV3-1|NA
CASSQDPGDIWSTEAFF
TGTGCCAGCAGCCAAGACCCCGGGGACATATGGAGCACTGAAGCTTTCTTT
>TRBD1|TRBJ1-1|TRBV2|once
CATYRGNTEAFF
TGTGCCACCTACAGGGGGAACACTGAAGCTTTCTTT
>TRBD1|TRBJ2-3|TRBV6-1|NA
CASSGGQVSTDTQYF
TGTGCCAGCAGTGGGGGACAGGTTAGCACAGATACGCAGTATTTT
>NA|TRBJ1-5|TRBV12-3/TRBV12-4|many
CASSLSGDQPQHF
TGTGCCAGCAGCTTATCAGGCGATCAGCCCCAGCATTTT
>NA|TRBJ2-3|TRBV2|NA
CASEGQEEDDTQYF
TGTGCCAGCGAAGGTCAGGAGGAGGACGATACGCAGTATTTT
>TRBD1|TRBJ1-5|TRBV4-1|NA
CASSQTGTGGFGQPQHF
TGCGCCAGCAGCCAAACCGGGACAGGGGGTTTCGGACAGCCCCAGCATTTT
>NA|TRBJ2-5|TRBV20-1|NA
CSARSRSPHQETQYF
TGCAGTGCTAGATCCAGGTCTCCCCACCAAGAGACCCAGTACTTC
>NA|TRBJ2-3|TRBV28|many
CASSLSVTLGGDTQYF
TGTGCCAGCAGTTTATCAGTTACCTTGGGGGGAGATACGCAGTATTTT
>TRBD1|TRBJ1-2|TRBV2|few
CASSEGGTGGGSNYGYTF
TGTGCCAGCAGTGAAGGAGGGACAGGGGGAGGAAGTAACTATGGCTACACCTTC
>NA|TRBJ2-2|TRBV6-6|NA
CASSHREDTGELFF
TGTGCCAGCAGTCACAGGGAGGACACCGGGGAGCTGTTTTTT
>TRBD2|TRBJ2-1|TRBV9|NA
CASSPSPSGYNEQFF
TGTGCCAGCAGCCCGAGTCCTAGCGGCTACAATGAGCAGTTCTTC
>NA|TRBJ2-3|TRBV19|many
CASSRRLGRGTDTQYF
TGTGCCAGTAGTCGACGACTAGGGCGGGGCACAGATACGCAGTATTTT
>NA|TRBJ2-1|TRBV5-5|NA
CASSAGNGQFF
TGTGCCAGCAGCGCCGGGAATGGGCAGTTCTTC
>NA|TRBJ1-5|TRBV7-2|many
CASSSQGRNQPQHF
TGTGCCAGCAGCTCACAGGGACGCAATCAGCCCCAGCATTTT
>NA|TRBJ1-2|TRBV12-3/TRBV12-4|NA
CASSSWVWGYTF
TGTGCCAGCAGTTCATGGGTCTGGGGCTACACCTTC
>NA|TRBJ1-6|TRBV7-2|NA
CASSLLTKSPLHF
TGTGCCAGCAGCCTCCTCACTAAATCACCCCTCCACTTT
>NA|TRBJ2-1|TRBV12-3/TRBV12-4|few
CASSFGPVYNEQFF
TGTGCCAGCAGTTTTGGTCCGGTTTACAATGAGCAGTTCTTC
>TRBD2|TRBJ2-1|TRBV11-2|few
CASLAGGDYNEQFF
TGTGCCAGCCTCGCGGGGGGGGACTACAATGAGCAGTTCTTC
>NA|TRBJ2-2|TRBV12-3/TRBV12-4|many
CASSPSGTNTGELFF
TGTGCCAGCAGCCCCAGTGGGACCAACACCGGGGAGCTGTTTTTT
>TRBD1|TRBJ1-1|TRBV6-1|NA
CASSLRRTGNSEAFF
TGTGCCAGCAGTCTTAGACGGACAGGGAACTCTGAAGCTTTCTTT
>TRBD1|TRBJ2-7|TRBV12-3/TRBV12-4|NA
CASSFGQAGPYEQYF
TGTGCCAGCAGTTTCGGACAGGCAGGGCCCTACGAGCAGTACTTC
>NA|TRBJ1-5|TRBV7-8|many
CASSPRGALEDQPQHF
TGTGCCAGCAGCCCGCGAGGCGCCCTGGAGGATCAGCCCCAGCATTTT
>NA|TRBJ2-2|TRBV6-8|few
CASSYGGTAPGELFF
TGTGCCAGCAGTTACGGGGGGACAGCCCCCGGGGAGCTGTTTTTT
>NA|TRBJ1-1|TRBV19|NA
CASSISGLLGTEAFF
TGTGCCAGTAGTATAAGCGGACTCTTGGGCACTGAAGCTTTCTTT
>TRBD1|TRBJ1-6|TRBV9|many
CASSVGQGVYSPLHF
TGTGCCAGCAGCGTAGGTCAGGGGGTTTATTCACCCCTCCACTTT
>NA|TRBJ1-3|TRBV6-1|few
CASSGIVRSGNTIYF
TGTGCCAGCAGTGGGATTGTTCGCTCCGGAAACACCATATATTTT
>NA|TRBJ2-1|TRBV4-1|NA
CASSQVSGTANNEQFF
TGCGCCAGCAGCCAAGTCTCTGGGACGGCCAACAATGAGCAGTTCTTC
>NA|TRBJ2-1|TRBV7-6|many
CASSLGTTSVNEQFF
TGTGCCAGCAGCTTAGGGACTACCTCGGTTAATGAGCAGTTCTTC
>NA|TRBJ1-5|TRBV20-1|few
CSARVEPGLDSNQPQHF
TGCAGTGCTAGAGTCGAGCCGGGACTAGATAGCAATCAGCCCCAGCATTTT